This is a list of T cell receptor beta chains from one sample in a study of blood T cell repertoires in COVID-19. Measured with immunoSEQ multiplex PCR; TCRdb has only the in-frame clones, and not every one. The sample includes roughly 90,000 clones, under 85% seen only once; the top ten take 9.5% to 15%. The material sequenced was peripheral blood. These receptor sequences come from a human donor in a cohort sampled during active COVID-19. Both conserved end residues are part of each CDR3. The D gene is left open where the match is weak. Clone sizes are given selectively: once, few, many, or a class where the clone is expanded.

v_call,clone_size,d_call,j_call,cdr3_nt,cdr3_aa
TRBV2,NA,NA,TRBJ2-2,TGTGCCAGCAAGGCAGGGGCGAACACCGGGGAGCTGTTTTTT,CASKAGANTGELFF
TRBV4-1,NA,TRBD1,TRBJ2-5,TGCGCCAGCAGCCTAACGGGACAGCAAGAGACCCAGTACTTC,CASSLTGQQETQYF
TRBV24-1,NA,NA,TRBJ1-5,TGTGCCGTGGCGGACAACGGCTACAATCAGCCCCAGCATTTT,CAVADNGYNQPQHF
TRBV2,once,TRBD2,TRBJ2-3,TGTGCCAGCATTGGGCTAGCGGGAGATACGCAGTATTTT,CASIGLAGDTQYF
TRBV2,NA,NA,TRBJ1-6,TGTGCCAGCTGTGAGGTGCCGAGCTCCTATAATTCACCCCTCCACTTT,CASCEVPSSYNSPLHF
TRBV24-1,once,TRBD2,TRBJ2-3,TGTGCCACCAGTGACTCATCCCACCTAGCGGGCACAGATACGCAGTATTTT,CATSDSSHLAGTDTQYF
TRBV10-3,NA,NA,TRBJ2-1,TGTGCCATCAGTGGACATTACCGGGACTCCTCCTACAATGAGCAGTTCTTC,CAISGHYRDSSYNEQFF
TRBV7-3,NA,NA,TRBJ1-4,TGTGCCAGCAGCTACGTCGGCGGAAAACTGTTTTTT,CASSYVGGKLFF
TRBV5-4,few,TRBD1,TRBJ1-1,TGTGCCAGCAGCTCACAGGGGCGCACTGAAGCTTTCTTT,CASSSQGRTEAFF
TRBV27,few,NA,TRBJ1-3,TGTGCCAGCAGTTTAAACCAGGGAAGCTCTGGAAACACCATATATTTT,CASSLNQGSSGNTIYF
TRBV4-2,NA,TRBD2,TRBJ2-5,TGTGCCAGCAGCCAAGGGTCTGGGGGGGAGAGGGCGGTCGCAGAGACCCAGTACTTC,CASSQGSGGERAVAETQYF
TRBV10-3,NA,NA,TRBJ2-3,TGTGCCATCAGTGAGTCGCGCCTAGGAGATACGCAGTATTTT,CAISESRLGDTQYF
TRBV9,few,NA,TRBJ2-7,TGTGCCAGCAGCGTAGAATCAATGAGCTCCTACGAGCAGTACTTC,CASSVESMSSYEQYF
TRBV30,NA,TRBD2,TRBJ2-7,TGTGCCTGGAGTGTATTCGCTAGCGGGGGAACGCTCCACGAGCAGTACTTC,CAWSVFASGGTLHEQYF
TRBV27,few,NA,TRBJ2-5,TGTGCCAGCAGTTTGAGAGTCAGGGAGACCCAGTACTTC,CASSLRVRETQYF
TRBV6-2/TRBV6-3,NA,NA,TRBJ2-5,TGTGCCAGCAGTTACTGGATGCCGGGGGAGACCCAGTACTTC,CASSYWMPGETQYF
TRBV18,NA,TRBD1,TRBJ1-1,TGTGCCAGCTCGGGGACAGTGAACACTGAAGCTTTCTTT,CASSGTVNTEAFF
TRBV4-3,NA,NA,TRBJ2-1,TGCGCCAGCAGCCAAGAGGGGTGGGAGGAGCAGTTCTTC,CASSQEGWEEQFF
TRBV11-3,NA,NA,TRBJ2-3,TGTGCCAGCAGCCGGAATAGCGCAGATACGCAGTATTTT,CASSRNSADTQYF
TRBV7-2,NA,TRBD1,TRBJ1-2,TGTGCCAGCAGCGGAACCTTACAGGGGGGCTACACCTTC,CASSGTLQGGYTF
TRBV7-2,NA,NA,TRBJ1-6,TGTGCCAGCAGCTTAGTTGGAGTTCCGGGAAGCTCCTATAATTCACCCCTCCACTTT,CASSLVGVPGSSYNSPLHF
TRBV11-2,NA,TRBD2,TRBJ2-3,TGTGCCAGCAGCTTGACTAGCGGGAGAATGAGGGCAGATACGCAGTATTTT,CASSLTSGRMRADTQYF
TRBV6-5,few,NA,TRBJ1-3,TGTGCCAGCAGTTTTGACAGGTACTCTGGAAACACCATATATTTT,CASSFDRYSGNTIYF
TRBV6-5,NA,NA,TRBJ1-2,TGTGCCAGCAGCCGCGGAGGACAGTCTAACTATGGCTACACCTTC,CASSRGGQSNYGYTF
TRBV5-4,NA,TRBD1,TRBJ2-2,TGTGCCAGCAGCTTTTCCAGGGGGCCCGGCACCGGGGAGCTGTTTTTT,CASSFSRGPGTGELFF
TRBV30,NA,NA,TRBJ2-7,TGTGCCTGGAGCCTCGGGACACCAGGAGGCAACGAGCAGTACTTC,CAWSLGTPGGNEQYF
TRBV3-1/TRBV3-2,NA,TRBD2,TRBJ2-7,TGTGCCAGCAGCCCAATCGGGACTAGCGGGAGAAGGGGCCTATACTACGAGCAGTACTTC,CASSPIGTSGRRGLYYEQYF
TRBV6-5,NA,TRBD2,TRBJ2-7,TGTGCCAGCAGCCCCGGGACTAGCGGCTACGAGCAGTACTTC,CASSPGTSGYEQYF
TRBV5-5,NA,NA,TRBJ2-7,TGTGCCAGCAGCTTTACTTTCCGGGACTTCTCTACCTACGAGCAGTACTTC,CASSFTFRDFSTYEQYF
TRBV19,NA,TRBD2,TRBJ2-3,TGTGCCAGTAGTATAGGAACTAGCGGGGGCCACACAGATACGCAGTATTTT,CASSIGTSGGHTDTQYF
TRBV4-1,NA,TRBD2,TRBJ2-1,TGCGCCAGCAGCCAACTAGCGGGGGCTTACAATGAGCAGTTCTTC,CASSQLAGAYNEQFF
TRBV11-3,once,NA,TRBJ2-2,TGTGCCAGCAGCTTAGGGTCAGGGGTCACCGGGGAGCTGTTTTTT,CASSLGSGVTGELFF
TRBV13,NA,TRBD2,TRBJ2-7,TGTGCCAGCAGCCCCTCGGGGCTAGCGGGGGGGCCTAGGTTCCGCGAGCAGTACTTC,CASSPSGLAGGPRFREQYF
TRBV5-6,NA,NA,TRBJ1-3,TGTGCCAGCAGCTTGCAGGGGTTAGGAAACACCATATATTTT,CASSLQGLGNTIYF
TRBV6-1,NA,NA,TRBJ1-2,TGTGCCAGCAGTGAAGGGCGGGAGCGGAACTATGGCTACACCTTC,CASSEGRERNYGYTF
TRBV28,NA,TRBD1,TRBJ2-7,TGTGCCAGCAGCTCCTCCGGGACAGGGCCCTCTGAGCAGTACTTC,CASSSSGTGPSEQYF
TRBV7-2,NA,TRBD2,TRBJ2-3,TGTGCCAGCAGCACGCTAGCGGGATCAGATACGCAGTATTTT,CASSTLAGSDTQYF
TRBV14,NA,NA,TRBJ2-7,TGTGCCAGCAGCCCAGTCACAGGGCTTGGGTACGAGCAGTACTTC,CASSPVTGLGYEQYF
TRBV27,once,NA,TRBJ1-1,TGTGCCAGCAGTTTGAGGACAAGGATGAACACTGAAGCTTTCTTT,CASSLRTRMNTEAFF
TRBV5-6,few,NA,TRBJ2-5,TGTGCCAGCAGTGCTGAGGGGACGTCCGGGGGGACCCAGTACTTC,CASSAEGTSGGTQYF
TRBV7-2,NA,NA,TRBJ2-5,TGTGCCAGCAGCTGGGGTGGCGGGGATTTAGAGACCCAGTACTTC,CASSWGGGDLETQYF
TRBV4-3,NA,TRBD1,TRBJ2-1,TGCGCCAGCAGGCAGTCAGGGGGCTCCTACAATGAGCAGTTCTTC,CASRQSGGSYNEQFF
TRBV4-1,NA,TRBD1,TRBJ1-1,TGCGCCAGCAGCCACGATGACAGGGGTCGACCCACTGAAGCTTTCTTT,CASSHDDRGRPTEAFF
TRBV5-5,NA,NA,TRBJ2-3,TGTGCCAGCAGCTTGGGCCACTCCCAGGGTCTGTCTACGCAGTATTTT,CASSLGHSQGLSTQYF
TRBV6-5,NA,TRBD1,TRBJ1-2,TGTGCCAGCAGACCGGGACAGATCGCTAACTATGGCTACACCTTC,CASRPGQIANYGYTF
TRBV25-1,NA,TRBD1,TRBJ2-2,TGTGCCAGCAGCGCCGGGACAGGGCCGTTCGCGAACACCGGGGAGCTGTTTTTT,CASSAGTGPFANTGELFF
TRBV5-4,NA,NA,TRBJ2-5,TGTGCCAGCAGCGGCCGCGGCGGCCAAGAGACCCAGTACTTC,CASSGRGGQETQYF
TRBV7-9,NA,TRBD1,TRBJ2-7,TGTGCCAGCATCCTAGGGGGCGATCGCCGCGAGCAGTACTTC,CASILGGDRREQYF
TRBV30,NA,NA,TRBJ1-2,TGTGCCTGGCATGACGGAGCTAACTATGGCTACACCTTC,CAWHDGANYGYTF
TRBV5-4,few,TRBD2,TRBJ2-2,TGTGCCAGCAGCTTGGGGACTAGCGACACCGGGGAGCTGTTTTTT,CASSLGTSDTGELFF
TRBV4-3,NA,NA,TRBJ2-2,TGCGCCAGCAGCCAAGATCGGGGGGCGCAATTTGAGGGGGAGCTGTTTTTT,CASSQDRGAQFEGELFF
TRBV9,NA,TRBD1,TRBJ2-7,TGTGCCAGCAGCGTAACGACAGGGGTCCAACGAGGCGAGCAGTACTTC,CASSVTTGVQRGEQYF
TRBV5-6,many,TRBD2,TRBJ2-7,TGTGCCAGCCGGACTAGCGGGGGACTGAGCTCCTACGAGCAGTACTTC,CASRTSGGLSSYEQYF
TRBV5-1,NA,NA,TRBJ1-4,TGCGCCAGCAGCTTGTATGCGGGAACTAATGAAAAACTGTTTTTT,CASSLYAGTNEKLFF
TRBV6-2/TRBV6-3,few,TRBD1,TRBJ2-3,TGTGCCAGCAGTTACCCGACAGGGGGCTACGATACGCAGTATTTT,CASSYPTGGYDTQYF
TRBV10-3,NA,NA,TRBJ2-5,TGTGCCATCAGCGTCAATAAGGGGGAGACCCAGTACTTC,CAISVNKGETQYF